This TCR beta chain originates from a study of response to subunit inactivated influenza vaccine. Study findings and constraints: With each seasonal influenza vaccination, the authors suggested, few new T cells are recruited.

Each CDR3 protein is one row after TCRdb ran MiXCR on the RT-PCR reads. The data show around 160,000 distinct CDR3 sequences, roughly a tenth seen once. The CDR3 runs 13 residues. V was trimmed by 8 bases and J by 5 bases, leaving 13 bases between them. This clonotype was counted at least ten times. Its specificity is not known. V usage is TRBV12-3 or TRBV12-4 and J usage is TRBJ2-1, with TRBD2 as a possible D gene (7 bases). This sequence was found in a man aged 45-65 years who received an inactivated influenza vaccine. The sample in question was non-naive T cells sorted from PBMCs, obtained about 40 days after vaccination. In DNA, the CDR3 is TGTGCCAGCGGGAGGGGGGGCCACAATGAGCAGTTCTTC. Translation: CASGRGGHNEQFF.